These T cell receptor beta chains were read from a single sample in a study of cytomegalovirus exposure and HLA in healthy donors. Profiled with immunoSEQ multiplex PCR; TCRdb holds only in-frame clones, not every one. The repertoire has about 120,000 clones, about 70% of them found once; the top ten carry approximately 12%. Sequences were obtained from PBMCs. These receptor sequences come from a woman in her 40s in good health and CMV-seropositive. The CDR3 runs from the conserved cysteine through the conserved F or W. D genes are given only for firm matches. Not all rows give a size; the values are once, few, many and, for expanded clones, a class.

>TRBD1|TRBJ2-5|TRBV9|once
TGTGCCAGCAGCGTAGGGGGGGACAGGTACCAAGAGACCCAGTACTTC
CASSVGGDRYQETQYF
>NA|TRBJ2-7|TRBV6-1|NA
TGTGCCAGCAGTGCCCCAGGAGGTTACGAGCAGTACTTC
CASSAPGGYEQYF
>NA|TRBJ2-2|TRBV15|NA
TGTGCCACCAGCAGAGGGACTACCCCGAACACCGGGGAGCTGTTTTTT
CATSRGTTPNTGELFF
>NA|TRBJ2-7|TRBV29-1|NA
TGCAGCGTTGAAGGAGGGCCAGTCTCCTACGAGCAGTACTTC
CSVEGGPVSYEQYF
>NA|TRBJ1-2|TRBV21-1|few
TGTGCCAGCAGTTGGGGACAGGCCCCTAACTATGGCTACACCTTC
CASSWGQAPNYGYTF
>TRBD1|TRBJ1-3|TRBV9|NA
TGTGCCAGCACCCTAGGCGGGACAGTCTTTGGAAACACCATATATTTT
CASTLGGTVFGNTIYF
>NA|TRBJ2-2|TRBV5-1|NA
TGCGCCAGCAGCTTGATCAAGGGGGGGAGGACCGGGGAGCTGTTTTTT
CASSLIKGGRTGELFF
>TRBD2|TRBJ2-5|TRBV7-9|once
TGTGCCAGCAGCTTCCAGCGGGGGGGCCCAGAGACCCAGTACTTC
CASSFQRGGPETQYF
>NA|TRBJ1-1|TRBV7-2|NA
TGTGCCAGCAGCCCCCGGACAGTAATGAACACTGAAGCTTTCTTT
CASSPRTVMNTEAFF
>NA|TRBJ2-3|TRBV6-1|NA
TGTGCCAGCAGCTACAGGGAAGATACGCAGTATTTT
CASSYREDTQYF
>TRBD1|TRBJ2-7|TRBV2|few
TGTGCCAGCATCAGGGACAGGGGGCCTTACGAGCAGTACTTC
CASIRDRGPYEQYF
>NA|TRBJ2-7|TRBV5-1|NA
TGCGCCAGCAGCCCTAAGGACTACCGAGGGGAGCAGTACTTC
CASSPKDYRGEQYF
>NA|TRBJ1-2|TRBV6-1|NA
TGTGCCAGCAGGGATACAGGGTACTACTATGGCTACACCTTC
CASRDTGYYYGYTF
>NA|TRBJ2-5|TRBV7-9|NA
TGTGCCAGCAGCCCCAGACCGCAGGGGTGGGAGACCCAGTACTTC
CASSPRPQGWETQYF
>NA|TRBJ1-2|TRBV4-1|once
TGCGCCAGCCGCACCCTAGGGGGGGCCCGTACCTCCTATGGCTACACCTTC
CASRTLGGARTSYGYTF
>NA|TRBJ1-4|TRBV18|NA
TGTGCCAGCTCGCTGTACTCTGCAACTAATGAAAAACTGTTTTTT
CASSLYSATNEKLFF
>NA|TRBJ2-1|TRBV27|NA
TGTGCCAGCAGTTTATTACGCCGGGATGAGCAGTTCTTC
CASSLLRRDEQFF
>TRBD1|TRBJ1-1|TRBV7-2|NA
TGTGCCAGCAGCTCTCGGGGGGGACAGGGGAATTTTTTCTTT
CASSSRGGQGNFFF
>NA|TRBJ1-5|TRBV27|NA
TGTGCCAGCAGTTTAGGATCGGGTGGGGGCTATAGCAATCAGCCCCAGCATTTT
CASSLGSGGGYSNQPQHF
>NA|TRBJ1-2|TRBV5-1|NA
TGCGCCAGCAGCAACAACAGGGTGGGGAACTATGGCTACACCTTC
CASSNNRVGNYGYTF
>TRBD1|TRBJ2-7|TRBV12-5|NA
TGTGCTAGTGGCAACTTCGGACAGGCCTTGTGGAACGAGCAGTACTTC
CASGNFGQALWNEQYF
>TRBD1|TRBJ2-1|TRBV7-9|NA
TGTGCCGACCAGGGGGTCTACAATGAGCAGTTCTTC
CADQGVYNEQFF
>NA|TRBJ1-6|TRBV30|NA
TGTGCCTGGAACACGCGGCGGCCCGCCCTCCACTTT
CAWNTRRPALHF
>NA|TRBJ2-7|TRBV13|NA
TGTGCCAGCAGCTTATCCCCCGGGGAGCAGTACTTC
CASSLSPGEQYF
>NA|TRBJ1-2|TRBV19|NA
TGTGCCAGTGGAAACAGGGAAGTCGCCTATGGCTACACCTTC
CASGNREVAYGYTF
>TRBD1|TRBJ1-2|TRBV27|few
TGTGCCAGCAGTCCCACGCCGACCCGACAGGGGGAGGGCTATGGCTACACCTTC
CASSPTPTRQGEGYGYTF
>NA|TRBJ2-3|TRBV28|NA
TGTGCCAGCATCGGGTCTACAGATACGCAGTATTTT
CASIGSTDTQYF
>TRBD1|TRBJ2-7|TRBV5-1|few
TGCGCCAGCAGCTTGGGACAGGGGAGGACGAACGAGCAGTACTTC
CASSLGQGRTNEQYF
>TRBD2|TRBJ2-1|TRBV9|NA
TGTGCCAGCAGCGCCCGACTAGCGGGGGGGCAGAATGAGCAGTTCTTC
CASSARLAGGQNEQFF
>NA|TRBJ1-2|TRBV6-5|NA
TGTGCCAGCAGTTACTCCTACAACAGGTTTTCCTATGGCTACACCTTC
CASSYSYNRFSYGYTF
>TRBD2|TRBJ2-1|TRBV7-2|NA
TGTGCCAGCAGCTTATGGACTAGCGGGGGGATTGAGCAGTTCTTC
CASSLWTSGGIEQFF
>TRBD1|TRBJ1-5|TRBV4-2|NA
TGTGCCAGCGGACTGACAGGGGTGGGGCAGCCCCAGCATTTT
CASGLTGVGQPQHF
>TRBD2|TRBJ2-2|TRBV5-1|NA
TGCGCCAGCAGCTTCGGTATCGGGAGGGTCAACACCGGGGAGCTGTTTTTT
CASSFGIGRVNTGELFF
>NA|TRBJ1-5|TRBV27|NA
TGTGCCAGCAGTTTTATAGGGACTTATAGCAATCAGCCCCAGCATTTT
CASSFIGTYSNQPQHF
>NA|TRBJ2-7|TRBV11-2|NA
TGTGCCAGCAGCTTAATTGGGGCTCAAGAGAAGTACTTC
CASSLIGAQEKYF
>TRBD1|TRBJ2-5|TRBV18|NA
TGTGCCAGCTCACCCGGACAGGGTAGGAGGGAGACCCAGTACTTC
CASSPGQGRRETQYF
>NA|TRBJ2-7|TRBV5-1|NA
TGCGCCAGCAGCTTGGAGGGACATCCCTACGAGCAGTACTTC
CASSLEGHPYEQYF
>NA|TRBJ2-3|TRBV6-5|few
TGTGCCATCACCATGACAGGCACAGATACGCAGTATTTT
CAITMTGTDTQYF
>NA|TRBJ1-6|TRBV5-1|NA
TGCGCCAGCAGCCGTCAGGGGTCACCCCTCCACTTT
CASSRQGSPLHF
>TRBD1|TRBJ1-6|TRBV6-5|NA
TGTGCCAGCAGATTACCGGGACAGGGAAATTCACCCCTCCACTTT
CASRLPGQGNSPLHF
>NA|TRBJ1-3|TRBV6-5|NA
TGTGCCAGCAGTTTGGGCCCAGACTCTGGAAACACCATATATTTT
CASSLGPDSGNTIYF
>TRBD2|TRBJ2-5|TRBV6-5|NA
TGTGCCAGCAGTTCGGGACTAGCTGCGCGGACCCAGTACTTC
CASSSGLAARTQYF
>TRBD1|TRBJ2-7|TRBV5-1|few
TGCGCCAGCAGGCTGGAACAGGGGATAGTCGAGCAGTACTTC
CASRLEQGIVEQYF
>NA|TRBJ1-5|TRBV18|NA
TGTGCCAGCTCTAAGGGAGCGTCGGATGATCAGCCCCAGCATTTT
CASSKGASDDQPQHF
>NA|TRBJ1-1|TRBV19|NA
TGTGCCAGTAGTATAGACAGGACTAGGCCGGCTTTCTTT
CASSIDRTRPAFF
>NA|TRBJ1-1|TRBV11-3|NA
TGTGCCAGCAGCTTCGCCGGGAGCACTGAAGCTTTCTTT
CASSFAGSTEAFF
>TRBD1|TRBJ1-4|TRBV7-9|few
TGTGCCAGCAGCTTAGGACAGGGGAATGAAAAACTGTTTTTT
CASSLGQGNEKLFF
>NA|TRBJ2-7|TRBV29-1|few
TGCAGCGTAACCGCAGGGACACTCTACGAGCAGTACTTC
CSVTAGTLYEQYF
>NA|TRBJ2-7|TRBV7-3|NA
TGTGCCAGCACCAGGCGTCGGATTTACGAGCAGTACTTC
CASTRRRIYEQYF
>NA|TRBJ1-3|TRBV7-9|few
TGTGCCAGCAGATCAGGGACTGGAAACACCATATATTTT
CASRSGTGNTIYF
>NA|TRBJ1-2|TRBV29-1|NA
TGCACCCTTGGGGCCGGGTTTTTCGGCTACACCTTC
CTLGAGFFGYTF
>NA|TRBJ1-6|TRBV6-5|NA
TGTGCCAGCAGTTACTGGGCCGTAAGTTCACCCCTCCACTTT
CASSYWAVSSPLHF
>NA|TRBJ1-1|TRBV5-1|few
TGCGCCAGCCGGAGAAGGGGGAACACTGAAGCTTTCTTT
CASRRRGNTEAFF
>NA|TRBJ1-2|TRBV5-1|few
TGCGCCAGCAGGACAGATAACTATGGCTACACCTTC
CASRTDNYGYTF
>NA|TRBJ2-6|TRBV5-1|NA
TGCGCCAGCAGCCACGGGACTTCTGGGGCCAACGTCCTGACTTTC
CASSHGTSGANVLTF
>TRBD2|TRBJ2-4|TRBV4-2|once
TGTGCCAGCAGCCAAGACTCTGGGCTAGCGGGGGGGCCTGTCAAAAACATTCAGTACTTC
CASSQDSGLAGGPVKNIQYF
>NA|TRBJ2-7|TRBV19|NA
TGTGCCAGTAGTATCTCCGTCTCCTACGAGCAGTACTTC
CASSISVSYEQYF
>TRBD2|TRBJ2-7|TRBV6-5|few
TGTGCCAGCAGACCCCAAAGCGGGGCCGAGCAGTACTTC
CASRPQSGAEQYF
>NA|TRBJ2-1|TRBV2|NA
TGTGCCAGCAGGGGGGGTAATGAGCAGTTCTTC
CASRGGNEQFF